This paragraph reports one T cell receptor beta chain. The antigen it recognizes is unknown. The data originate from a study of cytomegalovirus exposure and HLA in healthy donors (TCRdb year 2017). The study in broad terms: An earlier analysis of approximately 640 of the donors reported about 290 Gb of sequence data and more than 90 million unique TCR beta sequences from approximately 180 million T cells. An early release that covered about 600 HLA-typed donors contained approximately 300 gigabases of sequencing data and 65 million to 100 million unique TCR sequences. Of the 300 to 500 genotyped donors, 75% to 85% were placed in the genetic ancestry cluster associated with self-reported Caucasian donors. The study aimed to test whether cataloging public T cell receptors could reveal signatures of past pathogen exposure. The study profiled the T cell repertoires of some 610 subjects by immunosequencing and related them to cytomegalovirus serostatus. A separate validation cohort of 100 to 150 different subjects was used in addition to the roughly 670-subject first cohort. To predict cytomegalovirus infection status, the study brought together high-throughput TCR immunosequencing, statistical association of individual TCRs with disease status, and machine learning. A later analysis re-analyzed previously published TCR beta repertoires from roughly 690 donors and added high-resolution HLA genotyping to study TCR occurrence patterns. In the later analysis, no new phenotypic data were used to find candidate immune exposures; instead, reliance was placed on TCR beta sequences and their occurrence across donors. An earlier analysis of 500 to 750 of the donors applied high-throughput TCR beta sequencing to assess whether each TCR beta V gene segment acted as functional or pseudogenic. Donor age, sex, ethnicity and CMV serostatus were collected together with the repertoire data. A later genetic analysis used genome-wide SNP genotypes for about 60% of the 666 donors, treating that subset as a discovery cohort. Every repertoire in the discovery cohort had been generated on one and the same sequencing platform. Both class I and class II loci were covered by HLA typing, at four-digit resolution. The number of typed donors differed by locus: 629-630 for A, B, C, DRB1 and DQB1; 522 for DQA1; fewer than 610 for DPA1; and about 470 for DPB1. Because of strong linkage in the cohort, roughly five DR-DQ haplotypes were treated as single units for association and clustering. Among roughly 400 genotyped donors of the cohort, an average of roughly 230,000 unique TCR beta nucleotide sequences was sequenced per donor, of which about 18% were non-productive.

The paper's findings and limits, for the study overall: Assigning TCR associations to individual alleles was difficult when HLA alleles, especially DR and DQ, strongly co-occurred. Across donors, most TCR sequences were observed very rarely, whereas some public TCRs were present in many individuals. The classifier was reported to diagnose cytomegalovirus status with high specificity and sensitivity in both the original cohort and the validation cohort. Most CMV-associated TCR beta chains appeared to be HLA-restricted in a later analysis, and the HLA associations seemed to be driven largely by CMV exposure. Because HLA typing was unavailable for some donors at each locus, only the typed subset was used in association tests. In a later analysis, some 18,000 TCR beta sequences were associated with specific HLA alleles at a false discovery rate of 0.05. For the cohort, immune exposure information was limited to CMV serostatus. A further reported finding was that TCR beta sequences accurately predicted the HLA-A and HLA-B alleles for most subjects in the first cohort. Roughly uniform sequencing depth across donors was assumed in presence/absence analyses, although this assumption may not hold. A later analysis reported that several top co-occurrence clusters appeared linked to parvovirus B19, influenza, CMV and Epstein-Barr virus. A later genetic analysis reported fewer N-insertions in productive TCRs among donors in an Asian-associated ancestry cluster than the roughly 720-donor mean. A later analysis found that HLA-associated TCR beta chains were more clonally expanded and had lower generation probabilities than equally common non-associated chains. Linkage disequilibrium might explain the correlated functional status among segregating V segments, but an unknown experimental factor could not be excluded. The authors suggested that the approach could potentially be extended to other disease states and immunological phenotypes. A group of highly shared sequence variants was considered likely to be a technical artifact of the sequencing pipeline. In an earlier analysis of more than 450 of the donors, most TCR beta V segments were observed in productive rearrangements about 87% or about 30% of the time, broadly matching IMGT annotations. Some IMGT-functional V segments, including TRBV6-2 and TRBV6-3, could not be told apart with the 87-base-pair reads, so those segments were excluded. This cohort had only TCR beta chains sequenced, and the lack of alpha or paired-chain data limited which features could be detected. According to a later analysis, TCR association rates differed among HLA loci, with DRB1 alleles showing the most associated TCRs and HLA-C alleles showing the fewest. A total of 164 TCR beta chains were listed by the study as associated with cytomegalovirus. Because counts were too low, 15 to 20 rarely observed V segments, including chromosome 9 orphons, were left out of the earlier analysis of 500 to 750 of the donors. A few of the identified cytomegalovirus-associated TCR beta chains were confirmed in vitro to be specific for cytomegalovirus antigens. In a later genetic analysis, a missense DCLRE1C variant was associated with V-gene and J-gene trimming of TCR beta chains, and the association was replicated in an independent cohort.

Library generation was performed with the immunoSEQ multiplex PCR assay. A mixture of 60 forward primers for TCR Vbeta segments and 13 reverse primers for TCR Jbeta segments was used in the multiplex PCR. The CDR3 region of rearranged TCR beta genes was amplified from genomic DNA with a multiplex PCR assay. Amplified TCR beta libraries were sequenced as 87-base-pair reads on the Illumina HiSeq System. Under the source paper's analysis protocol: A later analysis counted some 74 million unique TCR beta chains across the 600 to 850 repertoires, and around 12 million of these chains were shared by at least two donors. To remove PCR and sequencing errors, raw reads were error-corrected and collapsed into unique sequences using a nearest-neighbor algorithm that merged closely related sequences. CDR3 sequences were aligned to IMGT reference sequences to assign V, D and J gene segments. Each retained sequence needed at least a six-nucleotide match to both a V gene segment and a J gene segment. Rearrangements were classified as productive when the CDR3 lacked stop codons and remained in frame with V and J, and all other rearrangements were classified as non-productive. Following IMGT convention, CDR3 was defined as the stretch from the second conserved V-encoded cysteine to the conserved J-encoded phenylalanine. The earlier analysis of 500 to 650 of the donors excluded any sequence lacking an unambiguous match to a single V gene segment. In an earlier analysis of approximately 550 of the donors, V segments were called functional above 56.7% productive rearrangements and were called segregating when the between-donor standard deviation exceeded 5%. To diagnose cytomegalovirus status from the catalog of TCR beta chain sequences, a statistical classification framework was built. A later analysis assigned V and J genes by comparing TCR nucleotide sequences with IMGT/GENE-DB human TR gene sequences. The TCRdist pipeline was used in a later analysis to assign CDR3 sequences and most-parsimonious VDJ recombination scenarios. In a later analysis, each TCR beta chain was defined by its CDR3 amino acid sequence together with its V-gene family, and reads without a unique V-gene family were excluded. In a later analysis, fewer than 650 highly shared, low-generation-probability nucleotide sequences were removed to address suspected cross-contamination and a sequencing artifact. In a later analysis, a clonal expansion index was calculated for each public chain from normalized within-repertoire ranks of inferred template counts. In a later analysis, generation probabilities were computed using a VDJ recombination model fitted to out-of-frame rearrangements, and the results were checked against IGoR. Hypergeometric tests were used in a later analysis to score TCR-TCR, TCR-HLA and TCR-CMV co-occurrence, with a repertoire-size bias correction applied to the TCR pairs. False discovery rates were estimated in a later analysis by permuting HLA or CMV assignments 20 times. In a later analysis, co-occurring TCRs were grouped using DBSCAN, and TCRdist sequence similarity was added for clustering within HLA-allele-positive subsets. Repertoires with fewer than 30,000 or more than 120,000 public chains, plus five repertoires with anomalous nucleotide sharing, were excluded from co-occurrence clustering. TCRdb took this table from immuneACCESS and kept in-frame rearrangements with V and J called. Such tables lack part of the clones; where checked against another copy, unresolved V genes explain under half of the gap, and the rest is unexplained. The DNA gave D and trimming, while V, J and clone size come from that table. The sample's clone listing holds some 75,000 clones. Roughly 0.8% of the sample comes from the top ten.

The cohort was made up of 666 healthy bone marrow donors. Cohort members were all nominally healthy when sampled, although unrecorded immune exposures were likely present. The donor tested CMV seronegative and was one of the 352 seronegative cohort members. A peripheral blood sample was provided by each donor, and peripheral blood mononuclear cells were used for TCR beta sequencing. The Qiagen DNeasy Blood Extraction Kit was used to extract genomic DNA from the blood cell samples. CDR1 and CDR2 (LNHDA, SQIVND) derive from the germline V gene (reference sequence). Trimming costs V 8 bases and J 2 bases, and their ends lie 12 bases apart. Including the terminal cysteine and phenylalanine, the CDR3 comprises 13 residues. Only the CDR3 DNA stays, 39 bases, in frame from base 1.

The sequence came from a boy aged 10-17 years in good health and CMV-seronegative. Rearrangement joined TRBV19 to TRBJ1-1; the best D guess is TRBD1, with 5 bases matching. Sequencing was done on a sample of PBMCs. The CDR3 region reads CASVGGFNTEAFF. The nucleotide sequence is given as TGTGCCAGTGTGGGGGGTTTTAACACTGAAGCTTTCTTT.